Below are 32 T cell receptor beta chains sequenced from a single sample in a study of response to subunit inactivated influenza vaccine. MiXCR, run by TCRdb on the RT-PCR reads, gives a single entry per CDR3 protein. The table shows more than 450,000 distinct CDR3 sequences, with 10% to 12% occurring only once. This sample also belongs to another study, concerning T cells expressing NK-cell markers. As reported in that work: Libraries used 5'RACE template switching adding universal primer site and UMIs.

Here the sequenced sample was PBMCs from blood, taken on the day of vaccination. All receptors derive from a man aged 50-59 years who received an inactivated influenza vaccine.

This clonotype was seen a few times. The J gene is TRBJ2-7, the V gene TRBV5-1; 10 bases are shared with TRBD1. Per the germline V gene, CDR1 is SGHRS and CDR2 is YFSETQ. With 4 bases clipped from V and 4 bases from J, the junction kept 11 bases outside the gene matches. The CDR3 length is 16 residues. CDR3 region: CASSLGSGTGEYEQYF. For the CDR3, the DNA is TGCGCCAGCAGCCTGGGATCCGGGACAGGGGAGTACGAGCAGTACTTC.

This chain links TRBV20-1 with TRBJ2-2; 15 bases agree with TRBD2. This CDR3 is 17 amino acids long. The V segment lost 3 bases and the J segment 7 bases; nucleotides outside the gene matches: 9. Germline V gene data show CDR1 as DFQATT and CDR2 as SNEGSKA (reference sequence). The CDR3 DNA follows: TGCAGTGCTAGTGCCCCTTGGGGACTAGCGGGGGGCGGGGAGCTGTTTTTT. Its protein product is CSASAPWGLAGGGELFF.

This clonotype was seen a few times. V and J are TRBV7-8 and TRBJ2-5, with D possibly TRBD2 on 5 matching bases. Trimming removed 1 base at V and 7 bases at J, with 16 bases between. This CDR3 is built from 15 residues. CDR1 and CDR2 (germline): SGHVS, FQNEAQ. The CDR3 DNA sequence: TGTGCCAGCAGCTTAGGAGGTCTAGCCGAAGGGACCCAGTACTTC. It codes for CASSLGGLAEGTQYF.

There are a few counts of this clonotype. The chain combines TRBV20-1 with TRBJ2-7; 7 bases fit TRBD2. V lost 8 bases and J lost 6; bases outside the gene matches: 7. Germline CDR1 is DFQATT and CDR2 is SNEGSKA (reference sequence). This CDR3 region has 11 residues. The CDR3: CSPSTGGEQYF. The CDR3 DNA is TGCAGTCCCTCCACGGGGGGCGAGCAGTACTTC.

The gene calls are TRBV29-1 and TRBJ1-4; D unclear. Trimming stripped 7 bases from V and 12 bases from J, with 18 bases between. The CDR3 runs 12 residues. Germline V gene lookup returns CDR1 SQVTM and CDR2 ANQGSEA. CDR3 in amino acids: CSATRFGRELFF. The CDR3, as DNA: TGCAGCGCGACCCGGTTCGGACGGGAACTGTTTTTT.

This chain uses TRBV12-3 or TRBV12-4 with TRBJ2-7; D gene uncertain. The assigned J gene may be wrong: the sequence end matches TRBJ2-1 better. The CDR3 contains 12 residues. The CDR3 protein is CASSPSSYEQFF. CDR3 coding DNA: TGTGCCAGCAGCCCCAGCTCCTACGAGCAGTTCTTC.

Only a few counts were recorded for this clonotype. CDR3 in DNA: TGCAGTGCTAGGTCGGGTGCAGTCATGAACACTGAAGCTTTCTTT. It encodes CSARSGAVMNTEAFF. The chain combines TRBV20-1 with TRBJ1-1, with D unresolved. Germline CDR1 and CDR2: DFQATT and SNEGSKA (reference sequence). This CDR3 spans 15 amino acids. The V gene lost 3 bases and the J gene lost 0 bases, with 14 bases spanning the gap.

This clonotype was seen more than once but under ten times. The genes are TRBV7-8 and TRBJ2-1, with TRBD2 identical over 9 bases. Germline lookup yields CDR1 SGHVS and CDR2 FQNEAQ. With V trimmed by 5 bases and J by 0 bases, 5 bases remained unmatched. The CDR3 totals 16 residues. This CDR3 reads CASSLISGGSYNEQFF. CDR3 nucleotides: TGTGCCAGCAGCCTTATTAGCGGGGGCTCCTACAATGAGCAGTTCTTC.

The chain has TRBV18 and TRBJ2-1, with D unclear. Per the germline V gene, CDR1 is KGHSH and CDR2 is LQKENI. This CDR3 has 15 amino acids. Trimming cost V 5 bases and J 6 bases, with 17 bases left between them. CDR3 in amino acids: CASSGINPRGNEQFF. The CDR3 DNA follows: TGTGCCAGCTCAGGGATAAACCCCCGTGGCAATGAGCAGTTCTTC.

This clonotype turned up a few times. The V gene is TRBV20-1, the J gene TRBJ2-7; maybe TRBD1 (5 bases). V lost 2 bases to trimming and J lost 2 bases, with 10 bases between them. This CDR3 has 13 residues. CDR1 and CDR2 from the germline V gene are DFQATT and SNEGSKA (reference sequence). This CDR3 reads CSARPGLTYEQYF. CDR3 bases: TGCAGTGCTAGACCAGGGCTTACCTACGAGCAGTACTTC.

This clonotype was observed at least ten times. The rearrangement uses TRBV11-2 and TRBJ2-1; TRBD2 might be the D (7 bases). The CDR3 extends over 17 amino acids. CDR1 and CDR2 (germline): SGHAT, FQNNGV. Trimming took off 3 bases at V and 4 bases at J, with 19 bases between the two ends. The CDR3 nucleotides read TGTGCCAGCAGCTTTGGACTGGGGGGGGGCCCTTACAATGAGCAGTTCTTC. It encodes CASSFGLGGGPYNEQFF.

This clonotype was picked up a small number of times. The rearrangement links TRBV2 to TRBJ2-1; D gene ambiguous. The germline V gene encodes CDR1 SNHLY and CDR2 FYNNEI. V dropped 8 bases and J dropped 0 bases, with 8 bases sitting between them. This CDR3 region has 13 residues. The CDR3 is CASDRDSYNEQFF. The CDR3 DNA sequence: TGTGCCAGCGATCGAGACTCCTACAATGAGCAGTTCTTC.

This clonotype has a handful of counts. The chain joins TRBV12-3 or TRBV12-4 to TRBJ2-5; the D gene is possibly TRBD2 (7 bases). V dropped 6 bases and J dropped 2 bases, with 19 bases sitting between them. The CDR3 covers 16 residues. The CDR3 DNA is TGTGCCAGCAGCCAGGGAGGGGGGGGACTACAAGAGACCCAGTACTTC. It codes for CASSQGGGGLQETQYF.

This clonotype was observed many times. The chain links TRBV5-1 to TRBJ1-2; D perhaps matches TRBD1 (5 bases). This CDR3 has 14 amino acids. Germline lookup yields CDR1 SGHRS and CDR2 YFSETQ. V was shortened by 0 bases and J by 2 bases, with 8 bases between the two germline ends. The chain's CDR3 is CASSLAGANYGYTF. The CDR3 DNA sequence: TGCGCCAGCAGCTTGGCCGGGGCCAACTATGGCTACACCTTC. Based on the CDR3 plus reference TRBV5-1 and TRBJ1-2, the full variable domain is KAGVTQTPRYLIKTRGQQVTLSCSPISGHRSVSWYQQTPGQGLQFLFEYFSETQRNKGNFPGRFSGRQFSNSRSEMNVSTLELGDSALYLCASSLAGANYGYTFGSGTRLTVV.

This clonotype was seen only a few times. This rearrangement joins TRBV20-1 to TRBJ2-7; 8 nucleotides align to TRBD2. V trimming: 6 bases; J trimming: 5 bases; junction bases outside the gene matches: 15. Germline values: CDR1 DFQATT, CDR2 SNEGSKA (reference sequence). The CDR3 spans 15 residues. CDR3 sequence reads: CSASGREGRRNEQYF. CDR3 DNA sequence: TGCAGTGCCTCGGGACGGGAGGGTCGGCGTAACGAGCAGTACTTC.

The chain couples TRBV29-1 to TRBJ2-2; D is unclear. The CDR3 spans 14 residues. Germline CDR1 and CDR2: SQVTM and ANQGSEA. Trimming took off 3 bases at V and 5 bases at J, with 13 bases between the two ends. CDR3 sequence (DNA): TGCAGCGTTGAGGTCCAGGACGGAACCGGGGAGCTGTTTTTT. Translation gives CSVEVQDGTGELFF.

The chain employs TRBV20-1 and TRBJ2-3; 9 bases map to TRBD2. V gave up 6 bases and J gave up 2 bases; unmatched junction bases: 9. This CDR3 is built from 15 residues. Germline V gene sequence: CDR1 DFQATT, CDR2 SNEGSKA (reference sequence). The CDR3 sequence is CSASARLADTDTQYF. The CDR3 region has the DNA TGCAGTGCAAGTGCCCGACTAGCGGACACAGATACGCAGTATTTT.

This clonotype turned up a few times. The chain is built from TRBV27 and TRBJ1-6; no clear D. The germline V gene encodes CDR1 MNHEY and CDR2 SMNVEV (reference sequence). The ends were cut back, 11 bases at V and 9 bases at J, with 17 bases in the middle. The CDR3 contains 13 residues. The CDR3 DNA follows: TGTGCCGCAAGAGGTGTCTCGGGTTCACCCCTCCACTTT. This codes for CAARGVSGSPLHF.

This rearrangement joins TRBV5-1 to TRBJ2-3; 7 bases fit TRBD1. V dropped 4 bases and J dropped 0; count of bases not matched to a gene: 5. Germline lookup yields CDR1 SGHRS and CDR2 YFSETQ. CDR3 length: 15 residues. The CDR3 sequence is CASSRDSLSTDTQYF. The CDR3 DNA sequence: TGCGCCAGCAGCCGGGACAGTCTTAGCACAGATACGCAGTATTTT.

This clonotype was detected only a few times. CDR3 in amino acids: CSARDLAWTDTQYF. In DNA form, the CDR3 reads TGCAGTGCTAGAGATCTTGCTTGGACAGATACGCAGTATTTT. The chain combines TRBV20-1 with TRBJ2-3; D not certain. CDR3 length equals 14 residues. Germline V lookup: CDR1 DFQATT, CDR2 SNEGSKA (reference sequence). V was pared by 0 bases and J by 3 bases, with 10 bases between.

The rearrangement uses TRBV10-3 and TRBJ2-3; 14 nucleotides match TRBD2. Germline V gives CDR1 ENHRY, CDR2 SYGVKD. CDR3 length equals 16 residues. After removal of 7 bases from V and 8 bases from J, the junction contained 11 bases not matched to a gene. The CDR3 coding sequence is TGTGCCATCACTAGCGGGACTAGCGGGAGTGGCAGTACGCAGTATTTT. Translating it yields CAITSGTSGSGSTQYF.

This clonotype was detected many times. The V gene is TRBV5-6, the J gene TRBJ2-1, with a weak D call TRBD2 (6 bases). The CDR3 has 15 residues. Germline loops: CDR1 SGHDT, CDR2 YYEEEE. Trimming pared 4 bases from V and 0 bases from J, leaving 11 bases between. The CDR3 DNA is TGTGCCAGCAGCCCCCGGGGGTACTCCTACAATGAGCAGTTCTTC. Translated: CASSPRGYSYNEQFF.

This clonotype was observed a few times. The chain is built from TRBV6-2 or TRBV6-3 and TRBJ1-1; no firm D call. From germline, CDR1 is MNHEY and CDR2 SVGEGT. There are 12 residues in the CDR3. Deletions cut 8 bases from V and 4 bases from J, with 11 bases between. Here the CDR3 DNA reads TGTGCCAGCGCCCGTTGGGTCACTGAAGCTTTCTTT. Translated, it gives CASARWVTEAFF.

CDR3 bases: TGTGCCAGCAGCCTCGCCCCGCCGGTTTTCGATGAGCAGTTCTTC. It is translated as CASSLAPPVFDEQFF. The gene calls are TRBV6-2 or TRBV6-3 and TRBJ2-1; D unclear. The CDR3 extends over 15 amino acids. Germline-derived CDR1 and CDR2 are MNHEY and SVGEGT. Trimming removed 6 bases from V and 8 bases from J, with 20 bases in between.

This clonotype was detected a few times. The CDR3 sequence is CASSQDTGSSYEQYF. CDR3 nucleotide sequence: TGTGCCAGCAGCCAAGACACGGGTTCCTCCTACGAGCAGTACTTC. V and J are TRBV4-2 and TRBJ2-7; unclear D gene. In germline, CDR1 is LGHNA, CDR2 YNFKEQ. V lost 0 bases to trimming and J lost 0 bases, with 9 bases between them. The CDR3 contains 15 residues.

This clonotype was counted at least ten times. The chain recombines TRBV20-1 with TRBJ2-1; D might be TRBD2 (5 bases). The CDR3 is 14 residues long. Germline V lookup: CDR1 DFQATT, CDR2 SNEGSKA (reference sequence). V was trimmed by 6 bases and J by 7 bases, leaving 19 bases between them. CDR3 nucleotide sequence: TGCAGTGCAGCCCCCCGGGGTAGCGTTAATGAGCAGTTCTTC. Protein sequence: CSAAPRGSVNEQFF.

There are a few counts of this clonotype. V and J are TRBV5-1 and TRBJ2-7, with D unclear. Germline V lookup: CDR1 SGHRS, CDR2 YFSETQ. The V gene lost 3 bases and the J gene lost 6 bases, with 7 bases spanning the gap. The CDR3 totals 11 residues. DNA for the CDR3: TGCGCCAGCAGCTCGACATCCGAGCAGTACTTC. It translates to CASSSTSEQYF.

In its sample, this clonotype was seen a few times. The genes are TRBV29-1 and TRBJ2-7, with D unresolved. Trimming shortened V by 0 bases and J by 2 bases, and 5 bases separated the two germline ends. Germline assignment: CDR1 SQVTM and CDR2 ANQGSEA. This CDR3 has 12 amino acids. CDR3: CSVEEVPYEQYF. As DNA, the CDR3 is TGCAGCGTTGAAGAGGTTCCCTACGAGCAGTACTTC.

The genes are TRBV4-1 and TRBJ2-7; 8 bases agree with TRBD2. From germline, CDR1 is MGHRA and CDR2 YSYEKL. The junction had 4 bases not matched to a gene; V was cut back by 1 base and J by 2 bases. This CDR3 region has 15 residues. The CDR3 is CASSQGRGETYEQYF. DNA of the CDR3: TGCGCCAGCAGCCAAGGGCGGGGGGAAACCTACGAGCAGTACTTC.

This clonotype was found many times. The V and J genes are TRBV11-3 and TRBJ2-3; D might be TRBD2 (6 bases). The CDR3 is made up of 15 amino acids. The germline gives CDR1 SGHNT, CDR2 YENEEA. Trimming shortened V by 4 bases and J by 4 bases, and 15 bases separated the two germline ends. Here the CDR3 reads CASSYYGSPADTQYF. In DNA form, the CDR3 reads TGTGCCAGCAGCTATTACGGGAGCCCCGCAGATACGCAGTATTTT.

The CDR3: CASSLATGRELFF. The CDR3 region has the DNA TGTGCCAGCAGCTTAGCGACAGGGCGGGAGCTGTTTTTT. This chain joins TRBV7-9 and TRBJ2-2; 7 bases are shared with TRBD1. This CDR3 has 13 amino acids. The V and J ends lost 0 bases and 9 bases, in that order; junction bases with no gene match: 1. CDR1 SEHNR and CDR2 FQNEAQ come from the germline V gene (reference sequence).

This clonotype was counted ten times or more. This sequence joins TRBV29-1 and TRBJ2-3, with D perhaps TRBD1 or TRBD2 (5 bases each). The CDR3 totals 14 residues. Trimming cost V 2 bases and J 3 bases, with 12 bases left between them. Germline CDR1 is SQVTM and CDR2 is ANQGSEA. The DNA for the CDR3 is TGCAGCGTTGAACAGGGAGTGAGAACAGATACGCAGTATTTT. Translating gives CSVEQGVRTDTQYF.